This TCR beta chain was sequenced for a study of cytomegalovirus exposure and HLA in healthy donors. Whole-study results and caveats: Presence/absence analyses assumed roughly uniform sequencing depth across donors, which may not hold.

The V segment lost 2 bases and the J segment 7 bases; nucleotides outside the gene matches: 0. From germline, CDR1 is SGHTA and CDR2 FQGTGA. The CDR3 totals 14 residues. PCR primers comprised 60 Vbeta and 13 Jbeta primers. Clones were sequenced by immunoSEQ multiplex PCR, and TCRdb holds only the in-frame ones, with some missing. The sample has 130,000 to 150,000 clones, around four fifths seen once. This clone appeared a single time. The antigen is undetermined. This receptor was identified in a boy aged 2 to 9 in good health and CMV-seronegative. The sample was PBMCs. V is TRBV7-3 and J is TRBJ1-6; 9 bases line up with TRBD1. The CDR3 reads CASSLDRGNSPLHF. CDR3 DNA: TGTGCCAGCAGCTTAGACAGGGGGAATTCACCCCTCCACTTT.